The 22 T cell receptor beta chains in this list originate from one sample, sequenced in a study of blood T cell repertoires in COVID-19 (TCRdb year 2020). Receptor libraries were prepared by the immunoSEQ multiplex PCR assay. In its TCRdb copy, this immuneACCESS table keeps in-frame sequences only and misses some clones. Where compared with another copy, unresolved V genes explain less than half of these, and the others have no known cause. This sample comprises roughly 140,000 clones, under 85% of them detected only once. The biggest ten clones account for 8.6% of the sample. Sequencing input: peripheral blood. Receptors were obtained from a man aged 45-60 years with active or convalescent COVID-19.

The V and J genes are TRBV5-6 and TRBJ1-1; tentative D call: TRBD1 (6 bases). The CDR3 runs 16 residues. CDR1 SGHDT and CDR2 YYEEEE come from the germline V gene. The V and J ends lost 0 bases and 1 base respectively, with 13 bases between them. The CDR3 DNA sequence: TGTGCCAGCAGCTTGGGACCGGGAGGGGGGAACACTGAAGCTTTCTTT. Residues: CASSLGPGGGNTEAFF.

The rearrangement joins TRBV28 to TRBJ1-5; no clear D. The CDR3 is 15 residues long. Germline V gene data show CDR1 as MDHEN and CDR2 as SYDVKM. The germline V and J ends were trimmed by 5 bases and 2 bases, with 13 bases remaining between them. CDR3 in amino acids: CASSPRGRGNQPQHF. The CDR3 DNA reads TGTGCCAGCAGTCCCCGAGGGAGGGGCAATCAGCCCCAGCATTTT.

This chain connects TRBV3-1 (or the pseudogene TRBV3-2) to TRBJ2-7; D possibly corresponds to TRBD1 (6 bases). Germline V gives CDR1 LGHDT, CDR2 YNNKEL (reference sequence). Trimming removed 4 bases from V and 3 bases from J, with 10 bases in between. The CDR3 covers 13 residues. The CDR3 protein is CASSLRQDYEQYF. The CDR3, as DNA: TGTGCCAGCAGCCTCAGACAGGACTACGAGCAGTACTTC.

V gene TRBV27 combines with J gene TRBJ2-2; D may be TRBD2 (5 bases). V dropped 2 bases and J dropped 0 bases, with 7 bases sitting between them. This CDR3 region has 15 residues. CDR1 is MNHEY, CDR2 SMNVEV, per germline (reference sequence). CDR3 region: CASSLLLANTGELFF. The CDR3, as DNA: TGTGCCAGCAGTTTACTACTAGCGAACACCGGGGAGCTGTTTTTT.

This sequence joins TRBV7-2 and TRBJ2-4; TRBD2 matches 8 bases. The CDR3 totals 15 residues. From germline, CDR1 is SGHTA and CDR2 FQGNSA. After removal of 3 bases from V and 6 bases from J, the junction contained 7 bases not matched to a gene. Written as DNA, the CDR3 is TGTGCCAGCAGCTTGGGACTAGTAAAGGGAAACATTCAGTACTTC. This codes for CASSLGLVKGNIQYF.

The rearrangement joins TRBV27 to TRBJ2-2, with D unresolved. V lost 3 bases to trimming and J lost 0 bases, with 5 bases between them. Germline V lookup: CDR1 MNHEY, CDR2 SMNVEV (reference sequence). CDR3 length: 14 residues. This chain's CDR3 is CASSFLSNTGELFF. DNA for the CDR3: TGTGCCAGCAGTTTTCTTTCGAACACCGGGGAGCTGTTTTTT.

The gene calls are TRBV2 and TRBJ2-7; D is possibly TRBD2 (5 bases). The CDR3 has 15 residues. The V gene's germline CDR1 is SNHLY and CDR2 FYNNEI. Trimming removed 3 bases at V and 7 bases at J, with 19 bases between. The CDR3 here is CASSDPNSFRGEQYF. CDR3 nucleotides: TGTGCCAGCAGTGATCCCAACAGCTTCCGAGGGGAGCAGTACTTC.

The genes are TRBV7-6 and TRBJ2-2, with a tentative D call TRBD2 (5 bases). The CDR3 runs to 15 residues. In germline, CDR1 is SGHVS, CDR2 FNYEAQ. V was trimmed by 3 bases and J by 7 bases, leaving 15 bases between them. The CDR3 DNA is TGTGCCAGCAGCTTCGAGACTACGCTCAGCGGGGAGCTGTTTTTT. This translates into CASSFETTLSGELFF.

This rearrangement joins TRBV23-1 to TRBJ2-3; D might be TRBD1 (5 bases). TRBV23-1 is an ORF for which the function is uncertain. Trimming left V 4 bases short and J 10 bases short, with 12 bases between. The CDR3 sequence is 12 residues long. CDR3 protein: CASSRTFRAQYF. The CDR3 coding sequence is TGCGCCAGCAGTCGGACATTCCGTGCGCAGTATTTT.

The chain recombines TRBV27 with TRBJ1-1; no reliable D call. Looked up from germline, CDR1 is MNHEY and CDR2 is SMNVEV (reference sequence). V was cut by 6 bases and J by 0 bases, with 8 bases left in between. CDR3 size: 13 residues. CDR3 protein: CASSYLMNTEAFF. CDR3 bases: TGTGCCAGCAGCTATCTAATGAACACTGAAGCTTTCTTT.

This chain uses TRBV11-2 with TRBJ2-7, with 10 positions matching TRBD2. CDR1 and CDR2 (germline): SGHAT, FQNNGV. The CDR3 extends over 15 amino acids. The V gene end was trimmed by 3 bases and the J gene end by 5 bases; junction bases not matched to a gene: 7. The chain's CDR3 is CASSFAAGGPHEQYF. As DNA, the CDR3 is TGTGCCAGCAGCTTCGCAGCGGGAGGGCCCCACGAGCAGTACTTC.

This chain uses TRBV30 with TRBJ1-2, with unresolved D. Germline V lookup: CDR1 GTSNPN, CDR2 SVGIG (reference sequence). V was pared by 0 bases and J by 5 bases, with 16 bases between. This CDR3 has 15 residues. The CDR3 protein is CAWSVYSDYEYGYTF. The CDR3 region has the DNA TGTGCCTGGAGTGTCTATTCCGACTACGAGTATGGCTACACCTTC.

The chain links TRBV2 to TRBJ2-1; possible D gene TRBD2, 5 bases. The ends were cut back, 4 bases at V and 4 bases at J, with 11 bases in the middle. The CDR3 is 14 residues long. Germline assignment: CDR1 SNHLY and CDR2 FYNNEI. CDR3 in DNA: TGTGCCAGCAGTGGCCAGCGGCCATACAATGAGCAGTTCTTC. This gives the protein CASSGQRPYNEQFF.

J is TRBJ1-4 and V is TRBV2; 10 bases are a match to TRBD1. With 10 bases clipped from V and 7 bases from J, the junction kept 6 bases outside the gene matches. The germline gives CDR1 SNHLY, CDR2 FYNNEI. The CDR3 extends over 13 amino acids. CDR3 sequence (DNA): TGTGCCACTCACCGGGACAGGGGTGAAAAACTGTTTTTT. This sequence encodes CATHRDRGEKLFF.

The rearrangement uses TRBV28 and TRBJ2-1; 9 nucleotides align to TRBD2. Germline V gives CDR1 MDHEN, CDR2 SYDVKM. J was trimmed by 0 bases and V by 4 bases; bases with no gene match: 13. The CDR3 is made up of 19 amino acids. The CDR3 region is CASSSFRTSDFISYNEQFF. CDR3 sequence (DNA): TGTGCCAGCAGTTCCTTCAGGACTAGCGATTTTATCTCCTACAATGAGCAGTTCTTC.

The chain uses TRBV27 and TRBJ2-7, with D maybe TRBD2 (5 bases). Germline V lookup: CDR1 MNHEY, CDR2 SMNVEV (reference sequence). CDR3 length: 13 residues. The V end lost 6 bases, the J end lost 5 bases, and 14 bases lay between the germline ends. The CDR3 region is CASRPGTPNEQYF. The CDR3 region has the DNA TGTGCCAGCAGACCGGGAACCCCCAACGAGCAGTACTTC.

The chain uses TRBV7-3 and TRBJ1-1, with D unresolved. This CDR3 comprises 14 residues. Germline CDR1 is SGHTA and CDR2 is FQGTGA. Trimming shortened V by 1 base and J by 1 base, and 7 bases separated the two germline ends. This CDR3 reads CASSLIAGNTEAFF. The CDR3 nucleotides read TGTGCCAGCAGCTTAATAGCGGGGAACACTGAAGCTTTCTTT. The whole variable domain, filled in from reference TRBV7-3 and TRBJ1-1, reads GAGVSQTPSNKVTEKGKYVELRCDPISGHTALYWYRQSLGQGPEFLIYFQGTGAADDSGLPNDRFFAVRPEGSVSTLKIQRTERGDSAVYLCASSLIAGNTEAFFGQGTRLTVV.

This clone occurred a few times. This rearrangement joins TRBV2 to TRBJ2-5; 8 nucleotides match TRBD1. Germline CDR1 reads SNHLY; CDR2 reads FYNNEI. The CDR3 consists of 14 residues. Trimming cost V 3 bases and J 3 bases; bases outside gene matches: 3. CDR3 in DNA: TGTGCCAGCAGTGACAGGGGGCTTGAAGAGACCCAGTACTTC. Protein sequence: CASSDRGLEETQYF.

The chain links TRBV28 to TRBJ2-1; 7 bases agree with TRBD1. CDR1 is MDHEN and CDR2 is SYDVKM in the germline V gene. This CDR3 spans 16 amino acids. Losses at the gene ends were 3 bases for V and 9 bases for J; bases not matched to a gene: 14. CDR3 sequence (DNA): TGTGCCAGCAGTTTCCGGGACAGCACAACACGTGGTGAGCAGTTCTTC. It is translated as CASSFRDSTTRGEQFF.

The chain recombines TRBV28 with TRBJ1-5, with D unclear. This CDR3 contains 14 residues. CDR1 MDHEN and CDR2 SYDVKM come from the germline V gene. V dropped 3 bases and J dropped 7 bases, with 13 bases sitting between them. In DNA form, the CDR3 reads TGTGCCAGCAGTTTCCATCCCATACAGCAGCCCCAGCATTTT. It yields the protein CASSFHPIQQPQHF.

This clone was seen a few times. J is TRBJ1-5 and V is TRBV5-1, with 9 bases aligning to TRBD1. The CDR3 has 14 amino acids. Germline loops: CDR1 SGHRS, CDR2 YFSETQ. The junction had 4 bases not matched to a gene; V was cut back by 2 bases and J by 7 bases. CDR3 DNA sequence: TGCGCCAGCAGCTTACAGGGGGCTGGACAGCCCCAGCATTTT. Protein: CASSLQGAGQPQHF.

The chain combines TRBV28 with TRBJ2-2; 12 positions match TRBD2. Germline values: CDR1 MDHEN, CDR2 SYDVKM. The V gene end was trimmed by 7 bases and the J gene end by 4 bases; junction bases not matched to a gene: 7. CDR3 size: 16 residues. The CDR3 region is CASILTSGSGTGELFF. The CDR3 region has the DNA TGTGCCAGCATCCTGACTAGCGGGAGTGGCACCGGGGAGCTGTTTTTT.